The present T cell receptor (beta chain) was sequenced within a study of blood T cell repertoires in COVID-19. In the study overall: Samples of COVID-19 (acute and convalescent) were obtained from the United States, Italy and Spain.

Under the authors' procedure: Reference gene primers were amplified, and this amplification served to estimate nucleated cell counts. TCRdb's copy holds only in-frame clones and misses some; the assay was immunoSEQ multiplex PCR. That table gives V, J and clone size, and the DNA gave D and trimming. The table has 40,000 or so clones, about 86% seen once. CDR1 SGHKS and CDR2 YYEKEE come from the germline V gene (reference sequence). This CDR3 is 14 amino acids long. Losses at the gene ends were 8 bases for V and 0 bases for J; bases not matched to a gene: 4. The gene calls are TRBV5-5 and TRBJ1-5, with TRBD1 matching 8 bases. This clonotype originated in a man aged 40-55 years with active COVID-19. Sequenced input: peripheral blood. The CDR3 is CARRQGYSNQPQHF. DNA for the CDR3: TGTGCCAGAAGACAGGGGTATAGCAATCAGCCCCAGCATTTT.